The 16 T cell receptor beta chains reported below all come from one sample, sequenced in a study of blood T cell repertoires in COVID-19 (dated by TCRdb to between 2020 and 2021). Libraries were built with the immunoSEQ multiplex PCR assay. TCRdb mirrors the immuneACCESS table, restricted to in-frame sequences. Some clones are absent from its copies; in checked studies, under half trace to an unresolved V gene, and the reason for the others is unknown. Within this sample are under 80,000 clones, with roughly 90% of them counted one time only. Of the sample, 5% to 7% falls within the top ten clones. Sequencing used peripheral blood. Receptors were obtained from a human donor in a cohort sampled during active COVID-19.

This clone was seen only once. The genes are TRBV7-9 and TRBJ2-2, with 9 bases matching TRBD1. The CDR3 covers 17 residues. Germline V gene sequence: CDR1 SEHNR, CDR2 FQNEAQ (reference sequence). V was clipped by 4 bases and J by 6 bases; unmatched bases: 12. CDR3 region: CASSSPRRTGEAGELFF. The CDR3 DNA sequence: TGTGCCAGCAGCTCCCCTAGGCGGACAGGGGAGGCCGGGGAGCTGTTTTTT.

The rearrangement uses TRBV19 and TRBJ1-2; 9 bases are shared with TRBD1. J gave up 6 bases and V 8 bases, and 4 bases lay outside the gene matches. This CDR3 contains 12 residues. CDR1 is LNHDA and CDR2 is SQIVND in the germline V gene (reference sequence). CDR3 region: CASRQGDDGYTF. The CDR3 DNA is TGTGCCAGTCGACAGGGGGACGATGGCTACACCTTC.

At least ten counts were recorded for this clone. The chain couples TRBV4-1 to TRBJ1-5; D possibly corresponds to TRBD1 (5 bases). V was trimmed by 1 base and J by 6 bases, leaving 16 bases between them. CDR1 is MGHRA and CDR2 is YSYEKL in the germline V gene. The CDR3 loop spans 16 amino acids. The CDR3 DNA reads TGCGCCAGCAGCCAAGGACCTCAAGGGCAGGGTCAGCCCCAGCATTTT. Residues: CASSQGPQGQGQPQHF.

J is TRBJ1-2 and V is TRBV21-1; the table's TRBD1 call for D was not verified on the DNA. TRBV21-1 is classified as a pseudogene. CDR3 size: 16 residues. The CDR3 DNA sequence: TGTGCCAGCAGCAAAGAGGCGGACAGAATTAACTATGGCTACACCTTC. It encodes CASSKEADRINYGYTF.

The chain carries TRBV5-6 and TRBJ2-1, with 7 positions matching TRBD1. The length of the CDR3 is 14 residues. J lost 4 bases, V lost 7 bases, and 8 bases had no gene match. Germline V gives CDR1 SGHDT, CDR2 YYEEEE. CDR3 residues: CASFRDRLYNEQFF. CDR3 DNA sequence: TGTGCCAGCTTTAGGGACAGACTTTACAATGAGCAGTTCTTC.

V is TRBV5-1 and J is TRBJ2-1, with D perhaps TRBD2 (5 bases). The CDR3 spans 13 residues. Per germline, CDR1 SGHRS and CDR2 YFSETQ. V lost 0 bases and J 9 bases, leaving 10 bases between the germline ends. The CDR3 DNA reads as TGCGCCAGCAGCTTGGCTCGGGGAAGTGAGCAGTTCTTC. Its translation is CASSLARGSEQFF.

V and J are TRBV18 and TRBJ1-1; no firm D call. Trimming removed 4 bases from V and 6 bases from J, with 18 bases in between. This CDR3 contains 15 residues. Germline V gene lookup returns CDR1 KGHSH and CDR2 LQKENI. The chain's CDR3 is CASSRRTPTESEAFF. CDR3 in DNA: TGTGCCAGCTCACGGCGGACTCCGACCGAATCTGAAGCTTTCTTT.

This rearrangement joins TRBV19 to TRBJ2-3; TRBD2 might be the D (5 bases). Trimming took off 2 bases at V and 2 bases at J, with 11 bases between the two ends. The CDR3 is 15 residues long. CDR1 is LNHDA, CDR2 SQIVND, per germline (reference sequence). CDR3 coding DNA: TGTGCCAGTAGTATAAGCGGAAGAGCCACAGATACGCAGTATTTT. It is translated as CASSISGRATDTQYF.

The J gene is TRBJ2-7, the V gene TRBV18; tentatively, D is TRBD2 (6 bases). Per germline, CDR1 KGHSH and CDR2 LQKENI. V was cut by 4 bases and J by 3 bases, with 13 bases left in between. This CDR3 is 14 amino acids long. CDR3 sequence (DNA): TGTGCCAGCTCACACCCGGACGGGAGCTACGAGCAGTACTTC. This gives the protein CASSHPDGSYEQYF.

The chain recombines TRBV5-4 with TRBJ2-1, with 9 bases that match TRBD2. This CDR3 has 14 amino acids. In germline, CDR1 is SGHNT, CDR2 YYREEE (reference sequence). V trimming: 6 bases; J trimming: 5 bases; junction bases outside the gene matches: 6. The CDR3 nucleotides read TGTGCCAGCACCCGAGCGGGGGGAAACAATGAGCAGTTCTTC. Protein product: CASTRAGGNNEQFF. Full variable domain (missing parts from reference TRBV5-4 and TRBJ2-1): ETGVTQSPTHLIKTRGQQVTLRCSSQSGHNTVSWYQQALGQGPQFIFQYYREEENGRGNFPPRFSGLQFPNYSSELNVNALELDDSALYLCASTRAGGNNEQFFGPGTRLTVL.

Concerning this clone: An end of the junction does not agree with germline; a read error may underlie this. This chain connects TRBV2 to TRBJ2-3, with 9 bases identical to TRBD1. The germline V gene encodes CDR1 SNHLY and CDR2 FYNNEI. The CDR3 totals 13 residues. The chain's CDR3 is CASTPGTGTMGFF. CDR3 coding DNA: TGTGCCAGCACTCCCGGGACAGGGACGATGGGTTTTTTT.

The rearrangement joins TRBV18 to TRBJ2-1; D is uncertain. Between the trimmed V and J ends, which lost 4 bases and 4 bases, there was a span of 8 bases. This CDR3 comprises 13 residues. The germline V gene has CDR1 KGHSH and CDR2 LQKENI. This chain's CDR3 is CASSQSLYNEQFF. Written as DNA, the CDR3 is TGTGCCAGCTCACAAAGTCTATACAATGAGCAGTTCTTC. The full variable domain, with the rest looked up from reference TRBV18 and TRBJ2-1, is NAGVMQNPRHLVRRRGQEARLRCSPMKGHSHVYWYRQLPEEGLKFMVYLQKENIIDESGMPKERFSAEFPKEGPSILRIQQVVRGDSAAYFCASSQSLYNEQFFGPGTRLTVL.

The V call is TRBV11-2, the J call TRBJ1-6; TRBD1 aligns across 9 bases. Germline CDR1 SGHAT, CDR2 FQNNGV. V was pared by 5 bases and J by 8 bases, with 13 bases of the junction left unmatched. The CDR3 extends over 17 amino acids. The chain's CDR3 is CASSLTGPTGGDSPLHF. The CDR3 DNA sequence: TGTGCCAGCAGCCTGACCGGCCCGACAGGGGGGGATTCACCCCTCCACTTT.

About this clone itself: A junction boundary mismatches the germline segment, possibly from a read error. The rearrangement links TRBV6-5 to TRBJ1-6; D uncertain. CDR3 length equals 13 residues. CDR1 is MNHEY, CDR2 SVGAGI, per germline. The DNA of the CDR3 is TGTACCAGCAGTCCTAGCCCCCTTATCACCCTCCACTTT. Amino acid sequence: CTSSPSPLITLHF.

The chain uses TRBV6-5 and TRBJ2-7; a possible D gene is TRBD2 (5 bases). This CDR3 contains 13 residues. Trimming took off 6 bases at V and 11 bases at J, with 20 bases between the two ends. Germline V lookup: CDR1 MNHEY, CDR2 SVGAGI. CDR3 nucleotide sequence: TGTGCCAGCAGACGGAACGAAGGGAGCTTGGAGTACTTC. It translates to CASRRNEGSLEYF.

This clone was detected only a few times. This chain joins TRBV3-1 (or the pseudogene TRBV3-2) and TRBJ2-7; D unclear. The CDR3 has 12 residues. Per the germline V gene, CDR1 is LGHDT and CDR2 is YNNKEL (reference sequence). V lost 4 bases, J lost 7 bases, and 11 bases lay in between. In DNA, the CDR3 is TGTGCCAGCAGCCGAGCTGAGTGGGAGCAGTACTTC. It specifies CASSRAEWEQYF.